Presented here are 27 T cell receptor beta chains from one specimen sequenced in a study of blood T cell repertoires in COVID-19. The assay was immunoSEQ multiplex PCR, and TCRdb's table has in-frame clones only and misses some. The table records roughly 70,000 clones, 80% to 95% of them present only once. Specimen: peripheral blood. These receptors were taken from a human donor with active COVID-19. The donor label of this sample is uncertain.

The gene calls are TRBV15 and TRBJ2-3; 8 nucleotides align to TRBD2. Germline CDR1 LNHNV, CDR2 YYDKDF (reference sequence). The junction had 14 bases not matched to a gene; V was cut back by 4 bases and J by 5 bases. CDR3 length: 17 residues. CDR3 loop: CATSKPPRGLARDTQYF. CDR3 DNA: TGTGCCACCAGCAAACCCCCCCGAGGACTAGCCCGAGATACGCAGTATTTT.

This clone has a single count. The J gene is TRBJ2-2, the V gene TRBV4-1, with D possibly being TRBD2 (5 bases). The CDR3 runs 16 residues. Deletions cut 0 bases from V and 4 bases from J, with 12 bases between. The germline CDR1 and CDR2 sequences are MGHRA and YSYEKL. The CDR3 is CASSQDPGLVTGELFF. In nucleotides, the CDR3 is TGCGCCAGCAGCCAAGACCCGGGATTAGTCACCGGGGAGCTGTTTTTT.

This chain connects TRBV27 to TRBJ1-6; 9 bases fit TRBD1. With 5 bases clipped from V and 5 bases from J, the junction kept 4 bases outside the gene matches. Germline V gene data show CDR1 as MNHEY and CDR2 as SMNVEV (reference sequence). The CDR3 runs 15 residues. The CDR3 DNA follows: TGTGCCAGCAGTCCTGGGGACAGGGATAATTCACCCCTCCACTTT. It yields the protein CASSPGDRDNSPLHF.

This chain joins TRBV29-1 and TRBJ2-7; 11 nucleotides line up with TRBD2. The CDR3 totals 16 residues. V shed 6 bases and J 4 bases; nucleotides not matched to a gene: 14. Germline CDR1 is SQVTM and CDR2 is ANQGSEA. The CDR3 nucleotides are TGCAGCGTCATCGGGACTAGCGGCATCAAGGGGTACGAGCAGTACTTC. It encodes CSVIGTSGIKGYEQYF.

J is TRBJ2-7 and V is TRBV6-5, with 11 bases identical to TRBD1. This CDR3 is built from 13 residues. Trimming at V came to 8 bases and at J to 4 bases, leaving 4 bases not matched to a gene. Looked up from germline, CDR1 is MNHEY and CDR2 is SVGAGI. The CDR3 bases are TGTGCCAGCTTTGGGACAGGGGGTTACGAGCAGTACTTC. Translating gives CASFGTGGYEQYF.

This clone has just one count. This chain connects TRBV15 to TRBJ1-5, with a possible D match to TRBD1 (6 bases). The CDR3 runs 14 residues. CDR1 and CDR2 from the germline V gene are LNHNV and YYDKDF (reference sequence). V shed 0 bases and J shed 7 bases, with 10 bases lying between them. CDR3 loop: CATSREQRGQPQHF. CDR3 coding DNA: TGTGCCACCAGCAGAGAACAAAGGGGGCAGCCCCAGCATTTT.

This rearrangement joins TRBV7-9 to TRBJ2-3; 11 bases map to TRBD2. The CDR3 sequence is 16 residues long. Germline assignment: CDR1 SEHNR and CDR2 FQNEAQ (reference sequence). With V trimmed by 0 bases and J by 3 bases, 2 bases remained unmatched. The CDR3 DNA is TGTGCCAGCAGCTTAGCTGTAGCGGGAGGGACAGATACGCAGTATTTT. Its translation: CASSLAVAGGTDTQYF.

This chain links TRBV28 with TRBJ1-5; no clear D gene. The length of the CDR3 is 15 residues. V lost 3 bases and J lost 0, with 9 bases in between. Germline V gene data show CDR1 as MDHEN and CDR2 as SYDVKM. The CDR3 coding sequence is TGTGCCAGCAGTTTCGTTCAGGATAGCAATCAGCCCCAGCATTTT. It specifies CASSFVQDSNQPQHF.

The gene calls are TRBV6-4 and TRBJ2-1; D may be TRBD1 (5 bases). The CDR3 runs 13 residues. From germline, CDR1 is MRHNA and CDR2 SNTAGT. With 1 base removed from V and 9 bases from J, the gap between germline ends came to 10 bases. The chain's CDR3 is CASSDFRAGEQFF. As DNA, the CDR3 is TGTGCCAGCAGTGACTTCAGGGCCGGTGAGCAGTTCTTC.

This clone came up a few times. The chain links TRBV10-1 to TRBJ2-7; D gene unclear. Germline values: CDR1 WNHNN, CDR2 SYGVQD (reference sequence). This CDR3 has 13 amino acids. Trimming removed 2 bases from V and 12 bases from J, with 17 bases in between. CDR3 sequence (DNA): TGCGCCAGCAGTGAGGTCTATATCCGTACGAGGTACTTC. This encodes CASSEVYIRTRYF.

The rearrangement links TRBV7-9 to TRBJ1-5; no clear D gene. Trimming pared 1 base from V and 4 bases from J, leaving 8 bases between. CDR3 size: 14 residues. Germline CDR1 and CDR2: SEHNR and FQNEAQ (reference sequence). This CDR3 is CASSLGAENQPQHF. The CDR3, as DNA: TGTGCCAGCAGCTTAGGGGCAGAGAATCAGCCCCAGCATTTT.

The chain is built from TRBV2 and TRBJ1-1; D is uncertain. The V gene's germline CDR1 is SNHLY and CDR2 FYNNEI. Between the trimmed V and J ends, which lost 2 bases and 0 bases, there was a span of 7 bases. The CDR3 spans 14 residues. The CDR3 loop reads CASSEFGLNTEAFF. The CDR3 DNA is TGTGCCAGCAGTGAATTTGGCCTGAACACTGAAGCTTTCTTT.

The CDR3 is CASSLGGTVNTEAFF. In nucleotides, the CDR3 is TGTGCCAGCAGTTTAGGTGGGACAGTCAACACTGAAGCTTTCTTT. The chain uses TRBV27 and TRBJ1-1; TRBD1 matches 7 bases. The CDR3 is 15 amino acids. CDR1 is MNHEY and CDR2 is SMNVEV in the germline V gene (reference sequence). V was pared by 2 bases and J by 2 bases, with 5 bases of the junction left unmatched.

The gene calls are TRBV18 and TRBJ2-2, with 12 bases fitting TRBD2. This CDR3 spans 13 amino acids. Trimming at V came to 6 bases and at J to 8 bases, leaving 1 base not matched to a gene. Per the germline V gene, CDR1 is KGHSH and CDR2 is LQKENI. The CDR3 nucleotides read TGTGCCAGCTCCGGACTAGCGGGAGGGGAGCTGTTTTTT. This translates into CASSGLAGGELFF.

In this sample, this clone turned up once. The chain employs TRBV2 and TRBJ2-3, with 7 bases aligning to TRBD2. CDR1 and CDR2 (germline): SNHLY, FYNNEI. The CDR3 is 15 residues long. With 3 bases clipped from V and 4 bases from J, the junction kept 7 bases outside the gene matches. For the CDR3, the DNA is TGTGCCAGCAGTGAGGGAGGGCCTGTAGCAGATACGCAGTATTTT. This translates into CASSEGGPVADTQYF.

This clone was recorded only once. This chain connects TRBV28 to TRBJ2-7, with TRBD2 matching 14 bases. The CDR3 spans 17 residues. The germline V gene encodes CDR1 MDHEN and CDR2 SYDVKM. Trimming removed 5 bases from V and 0 bases from J; junction bases left unmatched: 6. The CDR3 here is CASSQIGTSGSSYEQYF. The CDR3 region has the DNA TGTGCCAGCAGTCAGATAGGGACTAGCGGGAGCTCCTACGAGCAGTACTTC. Full variable domain (outside the CDR3, taken from reference TRBV28 and TRBJ2-7): DVKVTQSSRYLVKRTGEKVFLECVQDMDHENMFWYRQDPGLGLRLIYFSYDVKMKEKGDIPEGYSVSREKKERFSLILESASTNQTSMYLCASSQIGTSGSSYEQYFGPGTRLTVT.

The DNA of the CDR3 is TGTGCCACCAGTGACCCCGGGACTAGGTCCGATGAGCAGTTCTTC. Translating gives CATSDPGTRSDEQFF. This chain connects TRBV24-1 to TRBJ2-1, with 8 bases lining up with TRBD2. The germline gives CDR1 KGHDR, CDR2 SFDVKD. J gave up 8 bases and V 4 bases, and 9 bases lay outside the gene matches. This CDR3 spans 15 amino acids.

This sequence joins TRBV19 and TRBJ2-3, with a tentative D call TRBD1 (5 bases). Deletions cut 4 bases from V and 0 bases from J, with 14 bases between. This CDR3 has 16 residues. CDR1 is LNHDA, CDR2 SQIVND, per germline (reference sequence). In nucleotides, the CDR3 is TGTGCCAGTAGTAAAAGGGGAAAACAAAGCACAGATACGCAGTATTTT. It codes for CASSKRGKQSTDTQYF.

The genes are TRBV10-3 and TRBJ1-4, with D possibly TRBD1 on 6 matching bases. Germline V lookup: CDR1 ENHRY, CDR2 SYGVKD. The CDR3 has 15 residues. Deletions cut 3 bases from V and 5 bases from J, with 13 bases between. In DNA form, the CDR3 reads TGTGCCATCAGTGACCGAGGGGGGGCCAATGAAAAACTGTTTTTT. This codes for CAISDRGGANEKLFF.

The chain has TRBV7-2 and TRBJ1-6; D gene unclear. Germline V gives CDR1 SGHTA, CDR2 FQGNSA. This CDR3 contains 18 residues. Trimming cost V 5 bases and J 7 bases, with 24 bases left between them. CDR3 sequence: CASSPFNRELLLNSPLHF. The CDR3 bases are TGTGCCAGCAGCCCCTTTAACCGGGAACTGCTACTCAATTCACCCCTCCACTTT.

CDR3 DNA sequence: TGTGCCAGCAGTGAACAGGGCTCCTACAATGAGCAGTTCTTC. It yields the protein CASSEQGSYNEQFF. The chain carries TRBV25-1 and TRBJ2-1; D may be TRBD1 (5 bases). CDR3 length: 14 residues. V was clipped by 2 bases and J by 0 bases, with 5 bases between them. The germline CDR1 and CDR2 sequences are MGHDK and SYGVNS.

The V call is TRBV10-1, the J call TRBJ2-2, with D possibly TRBD1 on 6 matching bases. Germline assignment: CDR1 WNHNN and CDR2 SYGVQD (reference sequence). V gave up 8 bases and J gave up 1 base, with 8 bases separating them. CDR3 length equals 13 residues. The CDR3: CASGGQNTGELFF. CDR3 nucleotides: TGCGCCAGCGGGGGACAGAACACCGGGGAGCTGTTTTTT.

V gene TRBV10-3 combines with J gene TRBJ2-7; tentatively, D is TRBD2 (6 bases). V lost 4 bases to trimming and J lost 6 bases, with 13 bases between them. This CDR3 spans 13 amino acids. Germline loops: CDR1 ENHRY, CDR2 SYGVKD. Written as DNA, the CDR3 is TGTGCCATCAGTGGGGGGGAAGCGGGCGAGCAGTACTTC. It translates to CAISGGEAGEQYF.

The rearrangement uses TRBV7-3 and TRBJ2-2; D possibly corresponds to TRBD2 (5 bases). The ends were cut back, 0 bases at V and 7 bases at J, with 15 bases in the middle. From germline, CDR1 is SGHTA and CDR2 FQGTGA. CDR3 size: 16 residues. In DNA, the CDR3 is TGTGCCAGCAGCTTAACCCAGCGGATTACGGACGGGGAGCTGTTTTTT. Translated: CASSLTQRITDGELFF.

CDR3 sequence (DNA): TGTGCCAGCAGCCCACGGGGGGCGGTTGGCAATCAGCCCCAGCATTTT. As protein: CASSPRGAVGNQPQHF. J is TRBJ1-5 and V is TRBV7-2, with D perhaps matching TRBD1 (6 bases). The CDR3 covers 16 residues. Trimming left V 5 bases short and J 2 bases short, with 16 bases between. Germline V lookup: CDR1 SGHTA, CDR2 FQGNSA.

The genes are TRBV19 and TRBJ2-5; TRBD1 agrees at 7 bases. The germline V gene encodes CDR1 LNHDA and CDR2 SQIVND (reference sequence). CDR3 size: 13 residues. Trimming took 6 bases from V and 1 from J; bases not matched to a gene: 2. CDR3 DNA sequence: TGTGCCAGTAGAAGACAGGGCCAAGAGACCCAGTACTTC. Its protein product is CASRRQGQETQYF.

This chain joins TRBV11-2 and TRBJ2-7; TRBD2 might be the D (6 bases). Germline V CDR1 and CDR2: SGHAT, FQNNGV. The V gene lost 4 bases and the J gene lost 3 bases, with 10 bases spanning the gap. CDR3 size: 13 residues. Written as DNA, the CDR3 is TGTGCCAGCAGCTCCTTGGGGGGCTACGAGCAGTACTTC. Translated: CASSSLGGYEQYF.